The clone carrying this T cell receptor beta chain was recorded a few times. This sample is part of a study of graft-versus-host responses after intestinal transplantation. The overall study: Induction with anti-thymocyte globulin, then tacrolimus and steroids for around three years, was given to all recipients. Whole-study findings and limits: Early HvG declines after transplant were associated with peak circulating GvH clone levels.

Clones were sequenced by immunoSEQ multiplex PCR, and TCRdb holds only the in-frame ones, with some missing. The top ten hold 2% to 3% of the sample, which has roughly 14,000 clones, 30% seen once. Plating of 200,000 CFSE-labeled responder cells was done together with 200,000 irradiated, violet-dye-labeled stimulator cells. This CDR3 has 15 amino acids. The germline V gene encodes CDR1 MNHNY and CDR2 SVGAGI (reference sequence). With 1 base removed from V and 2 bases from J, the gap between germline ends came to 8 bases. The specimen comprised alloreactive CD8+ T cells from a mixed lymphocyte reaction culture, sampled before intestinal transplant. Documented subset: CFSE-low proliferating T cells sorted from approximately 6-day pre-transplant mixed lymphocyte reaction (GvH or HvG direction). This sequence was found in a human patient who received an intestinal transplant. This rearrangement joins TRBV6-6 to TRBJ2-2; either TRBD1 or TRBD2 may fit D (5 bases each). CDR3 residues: CASSYWDHNTGELFF. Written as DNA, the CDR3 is TGTGCCAGCAGTTACTGGGACCATAACACCGGGGAGCTGTTTTTT.